Presented here are 6 T cell receptor beta chains from one specimen sequenced in a study of blood T cell repertoires in COVID-19. Some clones are missing from TCRdb's copy, which holds only in-frame ones; the method was immunoSEQ multiplex PCR. The table shows about 76,000 clones, with approximately 78% occurring only once. Sample: peripheral blood. These receptors were taken from a human donor in a cohort sampled during active COVID-19.

The rearrangement links TRBV2 to TRBJ2-7; 11 positions match TRBD2. This CDR3 contains 14 residues. Germline V gives CDR1 SNHLY, CDR2 FYNNEI. The junction had 6 bases not matched to a gene; V was cut back by 6 bases and J by 5 bases. This CDR3 reads CASRTSGSSHEQYF. The CDR3 bases are TGTGCCAGCAGAACTAGCGGGAGTAGCCACGAGCAGTACTTC.

This rearrangement joins TRBV10-2 to TRBJ2-2; D perhaps matches TRBD1 (6 bases). Germline values: CDR1 WSHSY, CDR2 SAAADI. The CDR3 runs to 13 residues. V lost 6 bases to trimming and J lost 6 bases, with 11 bases between them. For the CDR3, the DNA is TGCGCCAGCAGGGAACAGGGACCCGGGGAGCTGTTTTTT. Its translation is CASREQGPGELFF.

The chain carries TRBV19 and TRBJ2-7; 10 bases align to TRBD1. Germline values: CDR1 LNHDA, CDR2 SQIVND (reference sequence). The CDR3 sequence is 15 residues long. V shed 4 bases and J 3 bases; nucleotides not matched to a gene: 6. The CDR3 sequence is CASSTRRDRGYEQYF. The CDR3 DNA reads as TGTGCCAGTAGTACGCGCCGGGACAGGGGCTACGAGCAGTACTTC. Full variable domain (remainder filled in from reference TRBV19 and TRBJ2-7): DGGITQSPKYLFRKEGQNVTLSCEQNLNHDAMYWYRQDPGQGLRLIYYSQIVNDFQKGDIAEGYSVSREKKESFPLTVTSAQKNPTAFYLCASSTRRDRGYEQYFGPGTRLTVT.

This chain joins TRBV11-2 and TRBJ1-1; weak D call: TRBD1 (6 bases). Trimming left V 1 base short and J 5 bases short, with 8 bases between. The CDR3 is 13 amino acids. In germline, CDR1 is SGHAT, CDR2 FQNNGV. The CDR3 protein is CASSLGGRTEAFF. CDR3 sequence (DNA): TGTGCCAGCAGCTTAGGGGGGCGAACTGAAGCTTTCTTT.

The rearrangement joins TRBV7-2 to TRBJ2-5; 9 positions agree with TRBD1. Germline V gene data show CDR1 as SGHTA and CDR2 as FQGNSA. The CDR3 is made up of 15 amino acids. The ends lost 0 bases at V and 7 bases at J; junction bases unmatched: 6. CDR3 coding DNA: TGTGCCAGCAGCTTAGCACGGACAGGGGTGGGGACCCAGTACTTC. This translates into CASSLARTGVGTQYF.

The gene calls are TRBV28 and TRBJ2-7; D is possibly TRBD2 (6 bases). Germline CDR1 reads MDHEN; CDR2 reads SYDVKM. Deletions cut 5 bases from V and 6 bases from J, with 20 bases between. The CDR3 is 15 residues long. The CDR3 DNA follows: TGTGCCAGCAGTCCTCCGGGACGCCTGGAGGGCGAGCAGTACTTC. Translating gives CASSPPGRLEGEQYF.